This T cell receptor (beta chain) was found in a study of blood T cell repertoires in COVID-19. The data were produced by immunoSEQ multiplex PCR, yet TCRdb's version contains in-frame clones alone and is incomplete. In the table there are 250,000 to 300,000 clones, around 90% of which are singletons. Sequencing was done on a sample of peripheral blood. The clonotype originates from a woman between 50 and 59 years old who had recovered from COVID-19.

CDR3 in amino acids: CAISESEEFSSPLHF. CDR3 coding DNA: TGTGCCATCAGTGAGTCTGAGGAATTTAGTTCACCCCTCCACTTT. The chain combines TRBV10-3 with TRBJ1-6; D is ambiguous. The CDR3 sequence is 15 residues long. Germline V gene data show CDR1 as ENHRY and CDR2 as SYGVKD. Trimming took 0 bases from V and 9 from J, leaving 12 bases between them.